Below, one T cell receptor (beta chain) is given with its context. Antigen: not known. The sample originates from a study of T cell responses to AZD1222 COVID-19 vaccine. The study's findings and limits: Repertoire sampling occurred only after the peak T cell response. The study reported that nearly half of spike-specific TCRs target unmutated variant regions. Two AZD1222 administrations were followed by greater Spike-specific TCR breadth and depth. Vaccine-related CD4 TCRs covered spike, predominating at 160-218 and 743-854.

V lost 5 bases, J lost 0 bases, and 6 bases stayed unmatched. Germline lookup yields CDR1 SGHTA and CDR2 FQGNSA. CDR3 size: 15 residues. This table comes from immunoSEQ multiplex PCR, and its TCRdb copy is limited to in-frame clones, with some not included. This sample has around 140,000 clones, with about 92% found just once. Sequenced material: peripheral blood, taken 28 days after the second AZD1222 dose. This receptor was obtained from an adult who received the AZD1222 COVID-19 vaccine. J is TRBJ2-7 and V is TRBV7-2; 8 nucleotides line up with TRBD2. Written as DNA, the CDR3 is TGTGCCAGCAGCCCCCGGGGGGGATTCTCCTACGAGCAGTACTTC. Amino acid sequence: CASSPRGGFSYEQYF.